This T cell receptor (beta chain) appears in the sequencing data of a study of CD8+CD57+ T cells in acquired aplastic anemia (dated by TCRdb to the late 2010s). In terms of the full investigation: A mean of around 3.2 ug of DNA, ranging from about 0.19 to 27.4 ug, was extracted from sorted CD4+ and CD8+ cells. An average of around 10 million reads for CD4+ cells and 11.0 million reads for CD8+ cells was obtained from healthy donor samples.

Broad study findings and their caveats: Between patients and healthy controls, no significant difference in CD8+ Simpson's diversity was found (P=0.060). Roughly 30 CD8+ CDR3 sequences were shared between patients and controls but appeared highly expressed in patients and within their immunodominant clones.

TCR repertoires of sorted CD4+ and CD8+ blood T cells from severe aplastic anemia patients and healthy subjects were deep-sequenced in the study. Ficoll-Paque density gradient centrifugation was used to isolate peripheral blood mononuclear cells. Before DNA extraction, CD4+ and CD8+ T cells were sorted with FACS or magnetic beads. Worth noting for this clonotype: There is no known antigen for this receptor. The sample holds no much larger clone one base away, and base qualities are not on file.

Genomic DNA was used as template for profiling of TCR beta VDJ combinations and CDR3 sequences. An Illumina HiSeq 2000 was the platform used for TCR repertoire sequencing. As for the original processing: Repertoires were assessed using TRBV/TRBJ rearrangement plots, CDR3 size and DJ length profiles, and Simpson's diversity index. The most abundant DNA sequence in the deep sequencing data was taken as the immunodominant clone. CDR3 amino acid sequences were checked for sharing across subjects and were also compared against the VDJdb database and published repertoires. Starting from the raw public reads, TCRdb applied fastp trimming at Q25, assembled clones with MiXCR and retained in-frame beta chains. Duplicate CDR3 protein sequences are folded into a single record with the most common DNA and genes. These V and J calls derive from TCRdb rather than the authors' analysis. This sample has some 200,000 distinct CDR3 sequences in its table, and approximately 60% of those were observed once. The biggest ten clones account for 25% to 30% of the sample.

Specimen: sorted CD4+, CD8+, or CD8+CD57+ T cells (not recorded which) from PBMCs. The origin of this receptor is a human donor in good health.

The nucleotide sequence is given as TGTGCCAGCAGCCAATACGACAGGAGACAGGGGACCTTGGGCTACACCTTC. This translates into CASSQYDRRQGTLGYTF. Rearrangement joined TRBV14 to TRBJ1-2, and 8 junctional nucleotides match TRBD1. The germline V gene yields SGHDN for CDR1 and FVKESK for CDR2. From the cysteine up to the phenylalanine, the CDR3 has a length of 17 residues. Just CDR3 DNA is preserved here, 51 bases in frame from base 1. Germline trimming: 2 bases from V, 8 bases from J; junction bases outside gene matches: 16.